This T cell receptor beta chain was obtained from a study of OX40 agonist ivuxolimab in advanced cancers. Study results and caveats: The specificity for antigen of the expanded peripheral T cells was not determined.

Notes on this clone: Antigen unknown.

Produced via immunoSEQ multiplex PCR; TCRdb's table is partial and in-frame only. The sample yields about 150,000 clones, 94% seen once. Per germline, CDR1 MNHEY and CDR2 SVGAGI. The CDR3 has 14 amino acids. V was cut by 10 bases and J by 2 bases, with 14 bases left in between. This sample comprised CD4+ or CD8+ T cells sorted from blood, obtained in a trial of the OX40 agonist ivuxolimab. This clonotype originated in an adult with an advanced solid tumor such as melanoma, head and neck, liver or kidney cancer. This rearrangement joins TRBV6-5 to TRBJ2-2; D call uncertain. CDR3 amino acids: CATTGTSNTGELFF. The CDR3 DNA follows: TGTGCCACTACGGGCACCTCAAACACCGGGGAGCTGTTTTTT.